This entry concerns a single T cell receptor (beta chain). This sample was included in a study of blood T cells in healthy people across ages. For the study at large: Capture by template switching was about one barcoded beta molecule per two T cells.

Sample-barcoded 5' priming and a J-beta primer mix drove a second PCR of roughly 6 to 12 cycles. TCRdb used MiXCR to reprocess the 5' RACE reads, holding one entry per CDR3 protein. The sample holds 1.5 million to 1.9 million distinct CDR3 sequences; approximately 43% are singletons and the top ten take around 4%. CDR1 is SEHNR, CDR2 FQNEAQ, per germline (reference sequence). The V end was cut by 4 bases, the J end by 3 bases, with 22 bases between. The CDR3 totals 18 residues. The sample comprised blood. The source of this sequence is a woman aged 18-29 years in good health. The chain employs TRBV7-9 and TRBJ2-1; a weak D match, TRBD2 (6 bases). In DNA, the CDR3 is TGTGCCAGCAGCTCTCGGCCCCTAGCGCGCGGTAGCTACAATGAGCAGTTCTTC. Protein: CASSSRPLARGSYNEQFF.